A selection of T cell receptor beta chains follows, all from one sample in a study of CD39 and CD103 CD8 tumor-infiltrating T cells. Profiling relied on immunoSEQ multiplex PCR, and the TCRdb table lists in-frame clones only, not all of them. Here the sample spans roughly 7,400 clones, around 66% being singletons. The sample was CD8+ T cells sorted from blood. These receptors came from a human donor with head and neck squamous cell carcinoma. The CDR3 runs from the conserved cysteine through the conserved F or W. The D gene is left open where the match is weak. The size field is filled for only some rows; it gives once, few, many or a size class.

d_gene: .; v_gene: TRBV19; abundance: .; j_gene: TRBJ1-5; CDR3nt: TGTGCCAGTAGTATAGTAGGGCCCGGAAGCAATCAGCCCCAGCATTTT; CDR3aa: CASSIVGPGSNQPQHF
d_gene: .; v_gene: TRBV29-1; abundance: .; j_gene: TRBJ2-7; CDR3nt: TGCAGCGTTGAAGAGGACAGTCTTGAAGAGCAGTACTTC; CDR3aa: CSVEEDSLEEQYF
d_gene: .; v_gene: TRBV7-6; abundance: .; j_gene: TRBJ2-5; CDR3nt: TGTGCCAGCAGCCACGGCCAAGAGACCCAGTACTTC; CDR3aa: CASSHGQETQYF
d_gene: TRBD1; v_gene: TRBV27; abundance: .; j_gene: TRBJ2-7; CDR3nt: TGTGCCAGCAGTTTCGGGACAGGCTCCTACGAGCAGTACTTC; CDR3aa: CASSFGTGSYEQYF
d_gene: TRBD1; v_gene: TRBV10-2; abundance: few; j_gene: TRBJ2-7; CDR3nt: TGCGCCAGCAGTGAAGGGGGCGTAGAGCAGTACTTC; CDR3aa: CASSEGGVEQYF
d_gene: TRBD2; v_gene: TRBV7-9; abundance: few; j_gene: TRBJ2-2; CDR3nt: TGTGCCAGCAGCGGGAGGGCGAACACCGGGGAGCTGTTTTTT; CDR3aa: CASSGRANTGELFF
d_gene: TRBD1; v_gene: TRBV29-1; abundance: medium-sized; j_gene: TRBJ1-2; CDR3nt: TGCAGCGTGGGGGACAGGGACGCTGGCTACACCTTC; CDR3aa: CSVGDRDAGYTF
d_gene: .; v_gene: TRBV5-6; abundance: .; j_gene: TRBJ1-1; CDR3nt: TGTGCCAGCAGGCCTGGTGGAGCGGGCACTGAAGCTTTCTTT; CDR3aa: CASRPGGAGTEAFF
d_gene: .; v_gene: TRBV27; abundance: .; j_gene: TRBJ2-7; CDR3nt: TGTGCCAGCAGTTTCGGGGCCGTAGGCGAGCAGTACTTC; CDR3aa: CASSFGAVGEQYF
d_gene: .; v_gene: TRBV28; abundance: .; j_gene: TRBJ1-5; CDR3nt: TGTGCCAGCACCCTCAGAGACGGGCCCGTGAGCAATCAGCCCCAGCATTTT; CDR3aa: CASTLRDGPVSNQPQHF
d_gene: .; v_gene: TRBV27; abundance: .; j_gene: TRBJ1-1; CDR3nt: TGTGCCAGCAGTTTAAGAGGTTTCGTGAACGAAGCTTTCTTT; CDR3aa: CASSLRGFVNEAFF
d_gene: TRBD1; v_gene: TRBV6-6; abundance: .; j_gene: TRBJ1-1; CDR3nt: TGTGCCAGCAGTTACCTAACAGGGGGAATGATTGAAGCTTTCTTT; CDR3aa: CASSYLTGGMIEAFF
d_gene: TRBD1; v_gene: TRBV10-3; abundance: medium-sized; j_gene: TRBJ1-1; CDR3nt: TGTGCCATCAGTGAACCAGGGGGGGACACTGAAGCTTTCTTT; CDR3aa: CAISEPGGDTEAFF
d_gene: TRBD1; v_gene: TRBV29-1; abundance: few; j_gene: TRBJ1-2; CDR3nt: TGCAGCGTTGATCCCCTGGGCAGGGGGAATTATGGCTACACCTTC; CDR3aa: CSVDPLGRGNYGYTF
d_gene: .; v_gene: TRBV30; abundance: few; j_gene: TRBJ1-1; CDR3nt: TGTGCCTGGAGCCTAGGGTCTTGGGATAGCACTGAAGCTTTCTTT; CDR3aa: CAWSLGSWDSTEAFF
d_gene: .; v_gene: TRBV30; abundance: .; j_gene: TRBJ1-6; CDR3nt: TGTGCCTGGACGGGCGTTCTCTCCTATAATTCACCCCTCCACTTT; CDR3aa: CAWTGVLSYNSPLHF
d_gene: TRBD1; v_gene: TRBV7-9; abundance: few; j_gene: TRBJ1-1; CDR3nt: TGTGCCAGCAGTCCTAAACAGGGGGCAGCAGGAGCTTTCTTT; CDR3aa: CASSPKQGAAGAFF
d_gene: .; v_gene: TRBV9; abundance: .; j_gene: TRBJ2-6; CDR3nt: TGTGCCAGCAGCGTAGGGGCCAACGTCCTGACTTTC; CDR3aa: CASSVGANVLTF
d_gene: .; v_gene: TRBV25-1; abundance: .; j_gene: TRBJ2-7; CDR3nt: TGTGCCAGCAGCCCCGGGGCGTTATACGAGCAGTACTTC; CDR3aa: CASSPGALYEQYF
d_gene: .; v_gene: TRBV27; abundance: .; j_gene: TRBJ2-1; CDR3nt: TGTGCCAGCACCCTTGGTAGTGAGCAGTTCTTC; CDR3aa: CASTLGSEQFF
d_gene: .; v_gene: TRBV7-8; abundance: .; j_gene: TRBJ2-1; CDR3nt: TGTGCCAGCAGCCCAAGCGGACTTTCCTACAATGAGCAGTTCTTC; CDR3aa: CASSPSGLSYNEQFF
d_gene: TRBD1; v_gene: TRBV29-1; abundance: .; j_gene: TRBJ1-2; CDR3nt: TGCAGCGTTGAAGCTCAGGACAGGTCGGGGGGCTACACCTTC; CDR3aa: CSVEAQDRSGGYTF
d_gene: .; v_gene: TRBV6-5; abundance: .; j_gene: TRBJ1-1; CDR3nt: TGTGCCAGCAGTTATTCGACAGTGAACACTGAAGCTTTCTTT; CDR3aa: CASSYSTVNTEAFF
d_gene: .; v_gene: TRBV15; abundance: .; j_gene: TRBJ1-5; CDR3nt: TGTGCCACCAGCCGATCAACGGGGGGACAGCCCCAGCATTTT; CDR3aa: CATSRSTGGQPQHF
d_gene: .; v_gene: TRBV11-2; abundance: once; j_gene: TRBJ2-7; CDR3nt: TGTGCCAGCAGCTTAGGCGGGAACTACGAGCAGTACTTC; CDR3aa: CASSLGGNYEQYF
d_gene: .; v_gene: TRBV30; abundance: .; j_gene: TRBJ1-5; CDR3nt: TGTGCCTGGAGTGACCTCGAAGACCTCCCCGGGCAGCCCCAGCATTTT; CDR3aa: CAWSDLEDLPGQPQHF
d_gene: .; v_gene: TRBV2; abundance: once; j_gene: TRBJ2-5; CDR3nt: TGTGCCAGCAGTGAGAGTGCAGGTCAAGAGACCCAGTACTTC; CDR3aa: CASSESAGQETQYF
d_gene: .; v_gene: TRBV28; abundance: .; j_gene: TRBJ1-1; CDR3nt: TGTGCCAGCAGTGCAAGCGGGACGGCCGTCTTT; CDR3aa: CASSASGTAVF
d_gene: TRBD1; v_gene: TRBV19; abundance: .; j_gene: TRBJ2-2; CDR3nt: TGTGCCAGTAGCGCCGGGACAGAAATGACCGGGGAGCTGTTTTTT; CDR3aa: CASSAGTEMTGELFF
d_gene: .; v_gene: TRBV7-8; abundance: .; j_gene: TRBJ2-5; CDR3nt: TGTGCCAGCAGCCCAGGCATTCCGAGGGGACAAGAGACCCAGTACTTC; CDR3aa: CASSPGIPRGQETQYF
d_gene: TRBD1; v_gene: TRBV4-1; abundance: .; j_gene: TRBJ1-2; CDR3nt: TGCGCCAGCAGCCAAGAAGCGTTCGGTCCCGACAGGGGATGGGGCTACACCTTC; CDR3aa: CASSQEAFGPDRGWGYTF
d_gene: .; v_gene: TRBV27; abundance: .; j_gene: TRBJ1-4; CDR3nt: TGTGCCAGCAGTTTTAGATGGGGTCAAAATAATGAAAAACTGTTTTTT; CDR3aa: CASSFRWGQNNEKLFF
d_gene: TRBD1; v_gene: TRBV30; abundance: .; j_gene: TRBJ1-4; CDR3nt: TGTGCCTGGAGTCCTTGGGACAGATCCAATGAAAAACTGTTTTTT; CDR3aa: CAWSPWDRSNEKLFF
d_gene: TRBD1; v_gene: TRBV27; abundance: .; j_gene: TRBJ2-7; CDR3nt: TGTGCCAGCAGTTTAGGCCCAGGGACAGGTCTTGGCGAGCAGTACTTC; CDR3aa: CASSLGPGTGLGEQYF
d_gene: TRBD1; v_gene: TRBV6-5; abundance: .; j_gene: TRBJ2-2; CDR3nt: TGTGCCAGCAGTTACCCGGGACAGGGGTCCGGGGAGCTGTTTTTT; CDR3aa: CASSYPGQGSGELFF
d_gene: .; v_gene: TRBV6-1; abundance: .; j_gene: TRBJ2-3; CDR3nt: TGTGCCAGCAGTTTAAAGGAGCCATACACAGATACGCAGTATTTT; CDR3aa: CASSLKEPYTDTQYF
d_gene: .; v_gene: TRBV28; abundance: .; j_gene: TRBJ1-2; CDR3nt: TGTGCCAGCAGTCTGATAGCTAACTATGGCTACACCTTC; CDR3aa: CASSLIANYGYTF
d_gene: TRBD2; v_gene: TRBV7-6; abundance: .; j_gene: TRBJ2-7; CDR3nt: TGTGCCAGCAGCTTAGCGATGGGCGGGGGCTCCTACGAGCAGTACTTC; CDR3aa: CASSLAMGGGSYEQYF
d_gene: .; v_gene: TRBV4-3; abundance: .; j_gene: TRBJ1-1; CDR3nt: TGCGCCAGCAGCCAACGGAGGGACACTGAAGCTTTCTTT; CDR3aa: CASSQRRDTEAFF
d_gene: TRBD1; v_gene: TRBV27; abundance: few; j_gene: TRBJ1-2; CDR3nt: TGTGCCAGCAGGAAGACAGGGAACTACACCTTC; CDR3aa: CASRKTGNYTF
d_gene: .; v_gene: TRBV2; abundance: .; j_gene: TRBJ2-5; CDR3nt: TGTGCCAGCAGTTCAAAGGCGGGCAGTACTGAAGAGACCCAGTACTTC; CDR3aa: CASSSKAGSTEETQYF
d_gene: TRBD1; v_gene: TRBV7-8; abundance: .; j_gene: TRBJ1-5; CDR3nt: TGTGCCAGCAGCCAAATACAGGGGTGGAGTCAGCCCCAGCATTTT; CDR3aa: CASSQIQGWSQPQHF
d_gene: TRBD2; v_gene: TRBV7-7; abundance: .; j_gene: TRBJ2-1; CDR3nt: TGTGCCAGCAGCTTAGACCAGCGGGAGGGCCGTGAGCAGTTCTTC; CDR3aa: CASSLDQREGREQFF
d_gene: TRBD1; v_gene: TRBV7-8; abundance: .; j_gene: TRBJ1-1; CDR3nt: TGTGCCAGCAGACCCGGGACAGGGGGGACTGAAGCTTTCTTT; CDR3aa: CASRPGTGGTEAFF